Below, 23 T cell receptor beta chains from the same sample are listed, as sequenced in a study of T cell responses to AZD1222 COVID-19 vaccine. The table came from immunoSEQ multiplex PCR; TCRdb's copy has only in-frame clones and leaves some out. The sample consists of 75,000 to 90,000 clones, approximately 83% of them appearing once. Sequencing used peripheral blood, obtained 28 days after the second AZD1222 dose. The receptor set was obtained from an adult who received the AZD1222 COVID-19 vaccine.

V is TRBV7-2 and J is TRBJ1-2; D is ambiguous. The length of the CDR3 is 14 residues. With 8 bases removed from V and 6 bases from J, the gap between germline ends came to 19 bases. Germline lookup yields CDR1 SGHTA and CDR2 FQGNSA. DNA for the CDR3: TGTGCCAGCGGCGAGGGAGGGCGGGGTGATGGCTACACCTTC. Residues: CASGEGGRGDGYTF.

V usage is TRBV4-1 and J usage is TRBJ1-4; unclear D gene. Trimming took 5 bases from V and 4 from J, leaving 14 bases between them. The CDR3 runs 15 residues. Germline loops: CDR1 MGHRA, CDR2 YSYEKL. The CDR3: CASSEYSSINEKLFF. The CDR3 region has the DNA TGCGCCAGCAGCGAGTACAGCAGTATTAATGAAAAACTGTTTTTT.

The CDR3 DNA reads as TGTGCCAGCAGCCAATCCTCAGGGAGGAACACTGAAGCTTTCTTT. Its protein is CASSQSSGRNTEAFF. The chain links TRBV16 to TRBJ1-1, with a possible D match to TRBD1 (5 bases). The V end lost 0 bases, the J end lost 1 base, and 9 bases lay between the germline ends. Looked up from germline, CDR1 is KGHSY and CDR2 is FQNENV. The CDR3 extends over 15 amino acids.

The genes are TRBV20-1 and TRBJ2-7, with 8 bases that match TRBD2. The germline CDR1 and CDR2 sequences are DFQATT and SNEGSKA (reference sequence). Unmatched junction bases numbered 2, after V lost 3 bases and J lost 7 bases. The CDR3 sequence is 11 residues long. The CDR3 DNA reads as TGCAGTGCTAGCGGGAGGGGTGAGCAGTACTTC. It codes for CSASGRGEQYF.

The rearrangement links TRBV7-3 to TRBJ2-1; either TRBD1 or TRBD2 may fit D (6 bases each). Per the germline V gene, CDR1 is SGHTA and CDR2 is FQGTGA. The CDR3 is 15 amino acids. Trimming pared 4 bases from V and 3 bases from J, leaving 13 bases between. In DNA, the CDR3 is TGTGCCAGCAGCTCCAAGGGGGGCAGCTACAATGAGCAGTTCTTC. It codes for CASSSKGGSYNEQFF.

Only one count was recorded for this clone. The rearrangement joins TRBV7-2 to TRBJ2-2, with 9 bases aligning to TRBD1. The CDR3 spans 15 residues. Per the germline V gene, CDR1 is SGHTA and CDR2 is FQGNSA. J was trimmed by 5 bases and V by 5 bases; bases with no gene match: 6. The CDR3 here is CASSLHRGRTGELFF. The CDR3, as DNA: TGTGCCAGCAGCCTTCACAGGGGGCGAACCGGGGAGCTGTTTTTT.

The chain links TRBV6-5 to TRBJ2-7, with D perhaps being TRBD1 or TRBD2 (5 bases each). The germline V and J ends were trimmed by 7 bases and 2 bases, with 9 bases remaining between them. The CDR3 covers 12 residues. From germline, CDR1 is MNHEY and CDR2 SVGAGI. CDR3 nucleotides: TGTGCCAGCACCAGGGAGACCTACGAGCAGTACTTC. Translating it yields CASTRETYEQYF.

V gene TRBV28 combines with J gene TRBJ1-2; D might be TRBD1 (5 bases). There are 13 residues in the CDR3. Per the germline V gene, CDR1 is MDHEN and CDR2 is SYDVKM. Trimming pared 7 bases from V and 5 bases from J, leaving 14 bases between. CDR3 in amino acids: CASKKGPYYGYTF. The CDR3 DNA is TGTGCCAGCAAGAAGGGGCCTTATTATGGCTACACCTTC.

The chain joins TRBV3-1 (or the pseudogene TRBV3-2) to TRBJ1-6; no clear D gene. The CDR3 extends over 15 amino acids. V was shortened by 1 base and J by 8 bases, with 12 bases between the two germline ends. CDR1 and CDR2 (germline): LGHDT, YNNKEL (reference sequence). This CDR3 reads CASSQGVIGDSPLHF. The CDR3 DNA reads TGTGCCAGCAGCCAAGGAGTAATCGGGGATTCACCCCTCCACTTT.

J is TRBJ2-6 and V is TRBV13; D gene uncertain. CDR1 is PRHDT and CDR2 is FYEKMQ in the germline V gene (reference sequence). The CDR3 spans 15 residues. V lost 5 bases to trimming and J lost 4 bases, with 12 bases between them. The CDR3 region is CASSRWGGGANVLTF. DNA for the CDR3: TGTGCCAGCAGCCGCTGGGGTGGCGGGGCCAACGTCCTGACTTTC.

The chain has TRBV24-1 and TRBJ2-5; TRBD2 matches 13 bases. Trimming removed 3 bases from V and 4 bases from J; junction bases left unmatched: 4. Germline CDR1 and CDR2: KGHDR and SFDVKD. The CDR3 is 16 residues long. The CDR3 protein is CATSDRTSGGLETQYF. The CDR3 DNA follows: TGTGCCACCAGTGATCGGACTAGCGGGGGTCTAGAGACCCAGTACTTC.

The chain uses TRBV7-3 and TRBJ2-7, with D perhaps matching TRBD2 (6 bases). With 0 bases removed from V and 3 bases from J, the gap between germline ends came to 9 bases. This CDR3 comprises 14 residues. Germline loops: CDR1 SGHTA, CDR2 FQGTGA. CDR3 residues: CASSLTEGGYEQYF. CDR3 nucleotides: TGTGCCAGCAGCTTAACGGAGGGAGGCTACGAGCAGTACTTC.

The CDR3 coding sequence is TGTGCCAGCAGTAAGACAGGGAGCACAGATACGCAGTATTTT. Translated, it gives CASSKTGSTDTQYF. The V gene is TRBV6-2 or TRBV6-3, the J gene TRBJ2-3, with 7 bases fitting TRBD1. The CDR3 sequence is 14 residues long. Germline V gene data show CDR1 as MNHEY and CDR2 as SVGEGT. Trimming removed 5 bases from V and 0 bases from J; junction bases left unmatched: 2.

This chain connects TRBV10-3 to TRBJ2-5; the D is unclear. Trimming removed 4 bases from V and 3 bases from J, with 15 bases in between. CDR3 length: 15 amino acids. Germline lookup yields CDR1 ENHRY and CDR2 SYGVKD. CDR3 sequence: CAISASGAPEETQYF. CDR3 DNA sequence: TGTGCCATCAGTGCCTCTGGTGCCCCCGAAGAGACCCAGTACTTC.

This chain connects TRBV4-2 to TRBJ2-2; 7 positions match TRBD1. The CDR3 contains 15 residues. The germline V gene encodes CDR1 LGHNA and CDR2 YNFKEQ. The J segment lost 3 bases and the V segment lost 4 bases, leaving 5 bases of the junction unmatched. CDR3 loop: CASSRTGVDTGELFF. The CDR3 DNA reads TGTGCCAGCAGCCGTACAGGGGTGGACACCGGGGAGCTGTTTTTT.

The rearrangement uses TRBV4-1 and TRBJ1-5; D remains ambiguous. Germline loops: CDR1 MGHRA, CDR2 YSYEKL. V was cut by 1 base and J by 6 bases, with 4 bases left in between. The CDR3 length is 12 residues. The CDR3 nucleotides read TGCGCCAGCAGCCAAGTAGGTCAGCCCCAGCATTTT. Protein sequence: CASSQVGQPQHF.

The rearrangement links TRBV2 to TRBJ1-2; 7 nucleotides align to TRBD1. Germline CDR1 and CDR2: SNHLY and FYNNEI. With 7 bases clipped from V and 5 bases from J, the junction kept 13 bases outside the gene matches. The CDR3 has 15 amino acids. DNA of the CDR3: TGTGCCAGCACCATGGGACAGCCCCTGGGATATGGCTACACCTTC. Protein product: CASTMGQPLGYGYTF.

The chain recombines TRBV5-1 with TRBJ2-1; D perhaps matches TRBD1 (6 bases). The CDR3 runs 14 residues. V was clipped by 6 bases and J by 4 bases, with 14 bases between them. Germline V lookup: CDR1 SGHRS, CDR2 YFSETQ. CDR3 nucleotides: TGCGCCAGCAAAACGGGGCAGGGGTACAATGAGCAGTTCTTC. Protein: CASKTGQGYNEQFF.

This chain connects TRBV6-2 or TRBV6-3 to TRBJ1-1; 8 nucleotides align to TRBD1. CDR3 length: 16 residues. Trimming removed 5 bases from V and 1 base from J; junction bases left unmatched: 9. The germline V gene encodes CDR1 MNHEY and CDR2 SVGEGT. CDR3 sequence reads: CASSPTGGWGNTEAFF. CDR3 nucleotide sequence: TGTGCCAGCAGTCCAACAGGGGGATGGGGGAACACTGAAGCTTTCTTT.

The chain uses TRBV5-1 and TRBJ1-1; D is perhaps TRBD1 (5 bases). With 5 bases removed from V and 4 bases from J, the gap between germline ends came to 15 bases. The CDR3 length is 14 residues. Looked up from germline, CDR1 is SGHRS and CDR2 is YFSETQ. The CDR3 sequence is CASSPEEGSTEAFF. The DNA for the CDR3 is TGCGCCAGCAGTCCTGAGGAGGGGTCCACTGAAGCTTTCTTT.

The chain couples TRBV15 to TRBJ2-2; TRBD1 is a possible D gene (8 bases). V was pared by 5 bases and J by 5 bases, with 15 bases between. The germline gives CDR1 LNHNV, CDR2 YYDKDF (reference sequence). This CDR3 has 15 amino acids. CDR3 sequence: CATSHRGEGTGELFF. CDR3 nucleotides: TGTGCCACCAGCCACAGGGGGGAGGGGACCGGGGAGCTGTTTTTT.

The rearrangement uses TRBV27 and TRBJ1-6, with 9 bases aligning to TRBD1. V dropped 6 bases and J dropped 7; count of bases not matched to a gene: 4. This CDR3 has 14 amino acids. Germline lookup yields CDR1 MNHEY and CDR2 SMNVEV (reference sequence). The CDR3: CASSPGTGNSPLHF. DNA for the CDR3: TGTGCCAGCAGCCCCGGGACAGGGAATTCACCCCTCCACTTT.

CDR3: CASSLGSGPYEQYF. CDR3 sequence (DNA): TGTGCCAGCAGCTTAGGCAGCGGGCCCTACGAGCAGTACTTC. The V call is TRBV7-2, the J call TRBJ2-7; the D gene is possibly TRBD2 (6 bases). The CDR3 contains 14 residues. Germline loops: CDR1 SGHTA, CDR2 FQGNSA. The V end was cut by 1 base, the J end by 2 bases, with 9 bases between.